The rows below give T cell receptor beta chains drawn from one sample of a study of T-cell reconstitution after alpha-beta-depleted transplantation in children. TCRdb passed the PCR reads through MiXCR, listing each CDR3 protein once. The sample gives about 830,000 distinct CDR3 sequences, 16% of which show up once; around 5% is in the top ten. The material sequenced was PBMCs, mostly from graft donor cells, taken 360 days after TCRalphabeta/CD19-depleted stem cell transplant. The receptors originated from a male patient between 5 and 17 years old who had a stem cell transplant for acute lymphoblastic leukemia, so the T cells may come from the graft donor. CDR3s include the opening cysteine and the closing phenylalanine or tryptophan. A D gene is named only where the DNA matches it firmly. Some rows mark clone size as missing; the rest say once, few, many or name a class of expanded clone.

15	TRBD2	TRBJ2-7	.	TRBV6-1	CASSHRDYGSYEQYF	TGTGCCAGCAGCCACCGGGACTATGGCTCCTACGAGCAGTACTTC
14	.	TRBJ1-1	.	TRBV29-1	CSVEERRTGPEAFF	TGCAGCGTTGAAGAGCGACGGACGGGACCCGAAGCTTTCTTT
14	.	TRBJ1-2	.	TRBV7-6	CASSLGDSGYGYTF	TGTGCCAGCAGCTTAGGAGATTCGGGCTATGGCTACACCTTC
16	TRBD1	TRBJ1-2	.	TRBV4-1	CASSPQKGAGNYGYTF	TGCGCCAGCAGCCCTCAGAAGGGGGCGGGGAACTATGGCTACACCTTC
15	TRBD2	TRBJ2-7	.	TRBV20-1	CSARPQGLAPYEQYF	TGCAGTGCTAGGCCTCAGGGACTAGCGCCCTACGAGCAGTACTTC
11	.	TRBJ2-7	few	TRBV20-1	CSARVTYEQYF	TGCAGTGCTAGAGTAACCTACGAGCAGTACTTC
13	TRBD1	TRBJ1-2	.	TRBV11-2	CASSGGQATSYTF	TGTGCCAGCAGCGGGGGACAGGCCACGAGCTACACCTTC
17	TRBD2	TRBJ2-3	.	TRBV7-3	CASSLTGLAGITDTQYF	TGTGCCAGCAGCTTAACGGGCCTAGCGGGAATCACAGATACGCAGTATTTT
15	.	TRBJ2-1	.	TRBV7-9	CASSPVGVLYNEQFF	TGTGCCAGCAGCCCCGTGGGGGTCCTCTACAATGAGCAGTTCTTC
19	TRBD2	TRBJ2-3	few	TRBV3-1	CASSRGLAGGFTRTDTQYF	TGTGCCAGCAGCCGGGGACTAGCGGGAGGTTTCACACGCACAGATACGCAGTATTTT
14	.	TRBJ1-2	few	TRBV15	CATSRGHGIYGYTF	TGTGCCACCAGCAGGGGACATGGAATCTATGGCTACACCTTC
15	TRBD2	TRBJ2-7	.	TRBV19	CASTLGAGYSYEQYF	TGTGCCAGTACCCTCGGAGCGGGGTACTCCTACGAGCAGTACTTC
16	TRBD1	TRBJ2-7	.	TRBV6-1	CASSPPWGQDTYEQYF	TGTGCCAGCAGTCCCCCTTGGGGACAGGACACCTACGAGCAGTACTTC
15	.	TRBJ2-3	many	TRBV7-2	CASSPRIVTTDTQYF	TGTGCCAGCAGTCCCCGGATCGTTACCACAGATACGCAGTATTTT
16	.	TRBJ2-2	.	TRBV5-1	CASSLRGQGNTGELFF	TGCGCCAGCAGCTTGCGGGGGCAGGGCAACACCGGGGAGCTGTTTTTT
15	TRBD1	TRBJ2-5	.	TRBV5-1	CASSSGQDGGETQYF	TGCGCCAGCAGCTCGGGACAGGACGGTGGGGAGACCCAGTACTTC
14	TRBD2	TRBJ2-1	.	TRBV3-1	CASSQDWTSGKQFF	TGTGCCAGCAGCCAAGATTGGACTAGCGGGAAGCAGTTCTTC
13	.	TRBJ1-1	.	TRBV29-1	CSVDEGWNTEAFF	TGCAGCGTTGACGAGGGGTGGAACACTGAAGCTTTCTTT
12	.	TRBJ2-5	many	TRBV20-1	CSARLTRETQYF	TGCAGTGCTCGTCTAACCCGGGAGACCCAGTACTTC
13	.	TRBJ2-2	.	TRBV2	CASSGQATGELFF	TGTGCCAGCAGTGGGCAGGCCACCGGGGAGCTGTTTTTT
13	.	TRBJ2-7	.	TRBV20-1	CSARDGYLTEQYF	TGCAGTGCTAGAGATGGATACCTGACCGAGCAGTACTTC
16	.	TRBJ2-7	few	TRBV10-3	CAISERTRLEVSEQYF	TGTGCCATCAGTGAGAGGACAAGACTAGAGGTCTCCGAGCAGTACTTC
16	TRBD2	TRBJ2-7	few	TRBV20-1	CSAPNQPGLAIDEQYF	TGCAGTGCTCCGAACCAGCCGGGACTAGCGATCGACGAGCAGTACTTC
16	.	TRBJ2-2	few	TRBV12-3/TRBV12-4	CASSVDQGWNTGELFF	TGTGCCAGCAGTGTAGACCAGGGGTGGAACACCGGGGAGCTGTTTTTT
16	.	TRBJ2-7	few	TRBV18	CASSMRRLDSWGEQYF	TGTGCCAGCTCAATGCGAAGACTAGATTCCTGGGGCGAGCAGTACTTC
18	.	TRBJ2-1	.	TRBV18	CASSPSRTRRGLYNEQFF	TGTGCCAGCTCACCATCTAGGACTCGAAGAGGCCTTTACAATGAGCAGTTCTTC
14	.	TRBJ1-5	.	TRBV20-1	CSAREPGLGQPQHF	TGCAGTGCTAGAGAACCCGGGTTGGGTCAGCCCCAGCATTTT
20	TRBD2	TRBJ2-6	many	TRBV6-4	CASRQSGRVTQSSGANVLTF	TGTGCCAGCAGACAAAGCGGGAGGGTCACTCAGAGCTCTGGGGCCAACGTCCTGACTTTC
14	.	TRBJ1-1	.	TRBV4-2	CASSPRAGNTEAFF	TGTGCCAGCAGCCCTAGGGCCGGGAACACTGAAGCTTTCTTT
18	TRBD1	TRBJ1-1	few	TRBV27	CASSLWLSTGTANTEAFF	TGTGCCAGCAGTTTATGGTTGAGTACAGGGACAGCGAACACTGAAGCTTTCTTT
19	.	TRBJ1-4	once	TRBV5-1	CASSSSWMGARNTNEKLFF	TGCGCCAGCAGCTCCAGCTGGATGGGGGCGCGAAACACTAATGAAAAACTGTTTTTT
15	.	TRBJ1-5	few	TRBV11-2	CASSLGLGLNQPQHF	TGTGCCAGCAGCTTAGGATTGGGGCTTAATCAGCCCCAGCATTTT
19	.	TRBJ2-2	few	TRBV4-1	CASSQEPHIEVGNTGELFF	TGCGCCAGCAGCCAAGAGCCTCATATAGAGGTGGGAAACACCGGGGAGCTGTTTTTT
17	.	TRBJ2-3	few	TRBV4-1	CASSEAVLATRVDTQYF	TGCGCCAGCAGCGAAGCTGTCCTAGCGACCAGGGTGGATACGCAGTATTTT
14	.	TRBJ2-2	.	TRBV5-1	CASSSSYVTGELFF	TGCGCCAGCAGCTCGTCCTATGTCACCGGGGAGCTGTTTTTT
16	TRBD2	TRBJ2-7	few	TRBV12-3/TRBV12-4	CASSLGLAGRYYEQYF	TGTGCCAGCAGTTTAGGTCTAGCGGGACGATACTACGAGCAGTACTTC
16	.	TRBJ2-4	few	TRBV12-3/TRBV12-4	CASSPPSNPAKNIQYF	TGTGCCAGCAGTCCCCCGTCTAACCCAGCCAAAAACATTCAGTACTTC
17	.	TRBJ2-5	few	TRBV5-1	CASSLGGLADFEETQYF	TGCGCCAGCAGCTTGGGGGGGCTAGCGGACTTCGAAGAGACCCAGTACTTC
15	.	TRBJ2-3	.	TRBV7-9	CASSPRGSSTDTQYF	TGTGCCAGCAGCCCCCGGGGGTCCAGCACAGATACGCAGTATTTT
12	.	TRBJ2-7	few	TRBV12-3/TRBV12-4	CASSLPNREQYF	TGTGCCAGCAGTTTGCCGAATCGCGAGCAGTACTTC
17	TRBD1	TRBJ2-1	.	TRBV20-1	CSARDYWGQGTGGEQFF	TGCAGTGCTAGAGATTACTGGGGACAGGGGACTGGGGGTGAGCAGTTCTTC
12	.	TRBJ2-5	.	TRBV27	CASRRQVETQYF	TGTGCCAGCAGGAGACAGGTGGAGACCCAGTACTTC
14	TRBD1	TRBJ2-3	.	TRBV27	CASNPTGPADTQYF	TGTGCCAGCAACCCGACAGGGCCAGCGGATACGCAGTATTTT
13	.	TRBJ1-3	few	TRBV12-3/TRBV12-4	CASSFFPGNTIYF	TGTGCCAGCAGTTTTTTCCCGGGAAACACCATATATTTT